The 30 T cell receptor beta chains in this list originate from one sample, sequenced in a study of blood T cell repertoires in COVID-19. The protocol was immunoSEQ multiplex PCR, while the TCRdb copy is restricted to in-frame clones and leaves out a portion. The repertoire holds around 130,000 clones, with about 86% as singletons. Sequenced sample: peripheral blood. The receptors originated from a woman in her forties or fifties with acute or convalescent COVID-19.

The CDR3 region is CAWSGGARTQYF. In DNA form, the CDR3 reads TGTGCCTGGAGCGGGGGGGCCAGGACCCAGTACTTC. The chain carries TRBV30 and TRBJ2-5; 8 positions agree with TRBD2. The J segment lost 7 bases and the V segment lost 3 bases, leaving 4 bases of the junction unmatched. The CDR3 sequence is 12 residues long. Germline loops: CDR1 GTSNPN, CDR2 SVGIG (reference sequence).

This clone appeared a single time. The rearrangement joins TRBV7-2 to TRBJ2-3, with D tentatively TRBD2 (6 bases). V lost 1 base and J lost 0, with 11 bases in between. This CDR3 contains 16 residues. The V gene's germline CDR1 is SGHTA and CDR2 FQGNSA. CDR3 DNA sequence: TGTGCCAGCAGCTTAGGGAGCGGGCAAAGCACAGATACGCAGTATTTT. Translation: CASSLGSGQSTDTQYF.

With regard to this clone: Other DNA sequences in the same sample also yield this CDR3. The genes are TRBV30 and TRBJ1-1; D remains unclear. Germline V gives CDR1 GTSNPN, CDR2 SVGIG (reference sequence). V gave up 2 bases and J gave up 1 base, with 5 bases separating them. This CDR3 is 12 amino acids long. The CDR3 region has the DNA TGTGCCTGGAGTAGAGAGAACACTGAAGCTTTCTTT. The encoded protein is CAWSRENTEAFF.

The genes are TRBV6-5 and TRBJ1-3, with TRBD1 matching over 7 bases. Trimming removed 6 bases from V and 0 bases from J; junction bases left unmatched: 5. There are 15 residues in the CDR3. Per germline, CDR1 MNHEY and CDR2 SVGAGI. The CDR3 nucleotides are TGTGCCAGCAGGGGGGACAGAGTCTCTGGAAACACCATATATTTT. Amino acid sequence: CASRGDRVSGNTIYF.

This clone was observed once. The V call is TRBV23-1, the J call TRBJ2-1; maybe TRBD1 (6 bases). TRBV23-1 is flagged as an ORF with uncertain function. The CDR3 length is 17 residues. V was shortened by 3 bases and J by 2 bases, with 17 bases between the two germline ends. CDR3 bases: TGCGCCAGCAGTCACGTACCTCAGGGGCGGACCTACAATGAGCAGTTCTTC. Its protein is CASSHVPQGRTYNEQFF.

This chain uses TRBV29-1 with TRBJ1-2; D is ambiguous. The germline V gene encodes CDR1 SQVTM and CDR2 ANQGSEA. The CDR3 consists of 11 residues. Deletions cut 3 bases from V and 8 bases from J, with 10 bases between. The CDR3 nucleotides read TGCAGCGTTGACCAGGCGTCGGGCTACACCTTC. The encoded protein is CSVDQASGYTF.

V is TRBV6-5 and J is TRBJ2-7, with D tentatively TRBD2 (6 bases). This CDR3 has 12 residues. Germline CDR1 and CDR2: MNHEY and SVGAGI. V was shortened by 2 bases and J by 7 bases, with 9 bases between the two germline ends. The CDR3 DNA reads TGTGCCAGCAGTTACAGCGCGGGGGAGCAGTACTTC. Translating it yields CASSYSAGEQYF.

The gene calls are TRBV5-4 and TRBJ2-5, with D possibly being TRBD2 (5 bases). Trimming left V 9 bases short and J 5 bases short, with 14 bases between. Germline CDR1 is SGHNT and CDR2 is YYREEE (reference sequence). The CDR3 totals 12 residues. The CDR3 DNA reads TGTGCCACTCAGAGGGATGGGGAGACCCAGTACTTC. As protein: CATQRDGETQYF.

The chain is built from TRBV10-3 and TRBJ1-5, with TRBD1 as a possible D gene (6 bases). CDR3 length: 13 residues. V was cut by 6 bases and J by 5 bases, with 11 bases left in between. Germline CDR1 reads ENHRY; CDR2 reads SYGVKD. The CDR3 protein is CAISTGPDQPQHF. DNA of the CDR3: TGTGCCATCAGCACAGGGCCCGATCAGCCCCAGCATTTT.

This chain uses TRBV13 with TRBJ2-7; TRBD2 is a possible D gene (7 bases). CDR1 is PRHDT and CDR2 is FYEKMQ in the germline V gene (reference sequence). This CDR3 region has 15 residues. Trimming took 7 bases from V and 2 from J, leaving 18 bases between them. CDR3 sequence: CASTRGGGPPYEQYF. In nucleotides, the CDR3 is TGTGCCAGCACCCGAGGGGGGGGGCCCCCCTACGAGCAGTACTTC.

The V call is TRBV19, the J call TRBJ2-5; 14 bases are a match to TRBD2. The CDR3 is 19 amino acids. V gave up 5 bases and J gave up 5 bases; unmatched junction bases: 16. Germline lookup yields CDR1 LNHDA and CDR2 SQIVND (reference sequence). The CDR3 sequence: CASSLGGTWTSGRRETQYF. The CDR3 DNA reads TGTGCCAGTAGTCTGGGCGGAACGTGGACTAGCGGGAGGAGGGAGACCCAGTACTTC. Drawing the rest from reference TRBV19 and TRBJ2-5, the complete variable domain is DGGITQSPKYLFRKEGQNVTLSCEQNLNHDAMYWYRQDPGQGLRLIYYSQIVNDFQKGDIAEGYSVSREKKESFPLTVTSAQKNPTAFYLCASSLGGTWTSGRRETQYFGPGTRLLVL.

The chain is built from TRBV28 and TRBJ1-4, with 8 bases that match TRBD1. CDR3 length: 13 residues. V was pared by 5 bases and J by 5 bases, with 1 base of the junction left unmatched. Germline CDR1 reads MDHEN; CDR2 reads SYDVKM. The CDR3 coding sequence is TGTGCCAGCAGTAGACAGGGGAATGAAAAACTGTTTTTT. It codes for CASSRQGNEKLFF.

V gene TRBV6-5 combines with J gene TRBJ1-2, with TRBD1 identical over 7 bases. The germline gives CDR1 MNHEY, CDR2 SVGAGI. The CDR3 is 12 amino acids. The V and J ends lost 9 bases and 6 bases, in that order; junction bases with no gene match: 7. CDR3 loop: CARMTGRDGYTF. The CDR3 DNA is TGTGCCAGGATGACAGGGCGGGATGGCTACACCTTC.

This rearrangement joins TRBV29-1 to TRBJ1-1, with D maybe TRBD1 (5 bases). Trimming shortened V by 5 bases and J by 0 bases, and 10 bases separated the two germline ends. Germline assignment: CDR1 SQVTM and CDR2 ANQGSEA. The CDR3 sequence is 13 residues long. DNA of the CDR3: TGCAGCGTTTTAGCGGGGGTGAACACTGAAGCTTTCTTT. Translation: CSVLAGVNTEAFF.

The rearrangement links TRBV5-1 to TRBJ1-2, with D perhaps TRBD1 (6 bases). The CDR3 loop spans 14 amino acids. V was trimmed by 7 bases and J by 4 bases, leaving 17 bases between them. CDR1 and CDR2 (germline): SGHRS, YFSETQ. Here the CDR3 DNA reads TGCGCCAGCCGGCTTGACAGGTCGACCTATGGCTACACCTTC. Residues: CASRLDRSTYGYTF. The whole variable domain, filled in from reference TRBV5-1 and TRBJ1-2, reads KAGVTQTPRYLIKTRGQQVTLSCSPISGHRSVSWYQQTPGQGLQFLFEYFSETQRNKGNFPGRFSGRQFSNSRSEMNVSTLELGDSALYLCASRLDRSTYGYTFGSGTRLTVV.

This clone has a handful of counts. The rearrangement joins TRBV19 to TRBJ1-6; the D gene is possibly TRBD1 (5 bases). The CDR3 is made up of 17 amino acids. The germline V and J ends were trimmed by 4 bases and 9 bases, with 22 bases remaining between them. CDR1 is LNHDA, CDR2 SQIVND, per germline (reference sequence). The CDR3 nucleotides read TGTGCCAGTAGTAACCCAAATCAGGGTACGTCATCTTCACCCCTCCACTTT. It encodes CASSNPNQGTSSSPLHF.

The V call is TRBV7-8, the J call TRBJ2-7, with D perhaps TRBD1 (6 bases). The V gene's germline CDR1 is SGHVS and CDR2 FQNEAQ. The CDR3 is 13 residues long. Trimming shortened V by 6 bases and J by 6 bases, and 15 bases separated the two germline ends. The CDR3 DNA follows: TGTGCCAGCAGTGTCGGACAGCTAGTCGAGCAGTACTTC. This encodes CASSVGQLVEQYF.

Written as DNA, the CDR3 is TGTGCCAGCAAAATTCTGGGGGCCTCCTACGAGCAGTACTTC. This codes for CASKILGASYEQYF. The chain has TRBV27 and TRBJ2-7, with TRBD1 as a possible D gene (6 bases). This CDR3 is built from 14 residues. CDR1 is MNHEY and CDR2 is SMNVEV in the germline V gene (reference sequence). Between the trimmed V and J ends, which lost 7 bases and 0 bases, there was a span of 13 bases.

The chain is built from TRBV11-2 and TRBJ1-2; 9 bases line up with TRBD1. The CDR3 is 14 amino acids. V gave up 5 bases and J gave up 3 bases; unmatched junction bases: 4. The germline V gene has CDR1 SGHAT and CDR2 FQNNGV. CDR3 loop: CASSKGDRDYGYTF. In nucleotides, the CDR3 is TGTGCCAGCAGCAAAGGGGACAGGGACTATGGCTACACCTTC.

The chain links TRBV5-4 to TRBJ2-3; weak D call: TRBD2 (5 bases). Trimming pared 4 bases from V and 6 bases from J, leaving 18 bases between. CDR3 size: 15 residues. Germline values: CDR1 SGHNT, CDR2 YYREEE (reference sequence). CDR3 loop: CASSLLGPAADTQYF. The CDR3 region has the DNA TGTGCCAGCAGCCTACTAGGCCCAGCGGCGGATACGCAGTATTTT.

The chain joins TRBV7-2 to TRBJ2-1, with 7 bases lining up with TRBD2. This CDR3 region has 14 residues. J lost 5 bases, V lost 3 bases, and 4 bases had no gene match. Per germline, CDR1 SGHTA and CDR2 FQGNSA. Here the CDR3 DNA reads TGTGCCAGCAGCTTGAGCGGGATCGACAATGAGCAGTTCTTC. Translation: CASSLSGIDNEQFF.

V usage is TRBV30 and J usage is TRBJ1-5; D not resolved. The germline V and J ends were trimmed by 2 bases and 7 bases, with 15 bases remaining between them. In germline, CDR1 is GTSNPN, CDR2 SVGIG (reference sequence). CDR3 length: 14 amino acids. This chain's CDR3 is CAWSSSLREQPQHF. Here the CDR3 DNA reads TGTGCCTGGAGTTCCAGCCTTAGGGAGCAGCCCCAGCATTTT.

The V gene is TRBV5-1, the J gene TRBJ1-1, with D maybe TRBD1 (5 bases). Germline V lookup: CDR1 SGHRS, CDR2 YFSETQ. The CDR3 length is 14 residues. Trimming removed 0 bases at V and 6 bases at J, with 12 bases between. The CDR3 is CASSLASGGAEAFF. The CDR3 nucleotides read TGCGCCAGCAGCTTGGCATCTGGAGGGGCTGAAGCTTTCTTT.

This sequence joins TRBV7-3 and TRBJ2-1, with 13 bases fitting TRBD2. V shed 3 bases and J 12 bases; nucleotides not matched to a gene: 8. Germline loops: CDR1 SGHTA, CDR2 FQGTGA. This CDR3 is 15 amino acids long. DNA for the CDR3: TGTGCCAGCAGCTTGCGAGGGACTAGCGGGGCTTCGCAGTTCTTC. Translation gives CASSLRGTSGASQFF.

V gene TRBV11-3 combines with J gene TRBJ2-2; 7 nucleotides agree with TRBD2. Germline CDR1 is SGHNT and CDR2 is YENEEA. The CDR3 is made up of 15 amino acids. Germline trimming cut 8 bases from V and 0 bases from J; bases unmatched to any gene: 6. CDR3 coding DNA: TGTGCCAGCGGAGGCGGGGGTTCGAACACCGGGGAGCTGTTTTTT. This codes for CASGGGGSNTGELFF.

The V call is TRBV19, the J call TRBJ1-5, with D maybe TRBD1 (6 bases). The CDR3 totals 15 residues. The V gene lost 1 base and the J gene lost 4 bases, with 11 bases spanning the gap. The germline gives CDR1 LNHDA, CDR2 SQIVND (reference sequence). CDR3 coding DNA: TGTGCCAGTAGTATAGTTCGGGACAAGAATCAGCCCCAGCATTTT. Protein product: CASSIVRDKNQPQHF.

The chain links TRBV20-1 to TRBJ2-3, with TRBD2 matching over 8 bases. This CDR3 region has 8 residues. Germline values: CDR1 DFQATT, CDR2 SNEGSKA (reference sequence). The CDR3 DNA is TGCAGATTACTAGCGGAGTATTTT. Amino acids: CRLLAEYF.

The chain carries TRBV9 and TRBJ2-1, with 9 bases that match TRBD2. Germline lookup yields CDR1 SGDLS and CDR2 YYNGEE. This CDR3 has 15 amino acids. V gave up 5 bases and J gave up 9 bases; unmatched junction bases: 12. CDR3 bases: TGTGCCAGCAGTCCTACTGAGGGACTAGCCACTGAGCAGTTCTTC. This codes for CASSPTEGLATEQFF. The full variable domain, completed using reference TRBV9 and TRBJ2-1, is DSGVTQTPKHLITATGQRVTLRCSPRSGDLSVYWYQQSLDQGLQFLIQYYNGEERAKGNILERFSAQQFPDLHSELNLSSLELGDSALYFCASSPTEGLATEQFFGPGTRLTVL.

The chain carries TRBV3-1 (or the pseudogene TRBV3-2) and TRBJ1-6; 7 bases fit TRBD1. With 0 bases clipped from V and 8 bases from J, the junction kept 10 bases outside the gene matches. The length of the CDR3 is 17 residues. Germline CDR1 is LGHDT and CDR2 is YNNKEL (reference sequence). The CDR3 region is CASSQEYRDRGYSPLHF. DNA of the CDR3: TGTGCCAGCAGCCAAGAGTATCGGGACAGAGGTTATTCACCCCTCCACTTT.

This chain links TRBV5-1 with TRBJ2-7, with 7 bases identical to TRBD1. Unmatched junction bases numbered 7, after V lost 5 bases and J lost 8 bases. Per germline, CDR1 SGHRS and CDR2 YFSETQ. The CDR3 has 12 residues. The CDR3 reads CASRYGTDKQYF. CDR3 DNA: TGCGCCAGCAGGTATGGGACAGACAAGCAGTACTTC.